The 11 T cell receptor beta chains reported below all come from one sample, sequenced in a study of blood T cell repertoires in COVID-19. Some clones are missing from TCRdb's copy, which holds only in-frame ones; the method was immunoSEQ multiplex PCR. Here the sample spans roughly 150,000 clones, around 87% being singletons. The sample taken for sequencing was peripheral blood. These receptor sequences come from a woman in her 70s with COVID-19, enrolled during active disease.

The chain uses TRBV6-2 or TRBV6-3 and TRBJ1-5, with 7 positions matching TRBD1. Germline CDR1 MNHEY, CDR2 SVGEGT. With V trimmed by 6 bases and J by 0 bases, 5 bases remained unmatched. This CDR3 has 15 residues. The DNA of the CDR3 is TGTGCCAGCAGCCTGGGACAGATTAGCAATCAGCCCCAGCATTTT. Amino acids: CASSLGQISNQPQHF.

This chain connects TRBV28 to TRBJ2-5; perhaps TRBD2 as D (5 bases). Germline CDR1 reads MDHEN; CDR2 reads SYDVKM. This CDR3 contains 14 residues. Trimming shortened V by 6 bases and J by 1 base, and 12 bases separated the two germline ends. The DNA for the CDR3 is TGTGCCAGCAGCGGGATTGGGTTCCAAGAGACCCAGTACTTC. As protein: CASSGIGFQETQYF.

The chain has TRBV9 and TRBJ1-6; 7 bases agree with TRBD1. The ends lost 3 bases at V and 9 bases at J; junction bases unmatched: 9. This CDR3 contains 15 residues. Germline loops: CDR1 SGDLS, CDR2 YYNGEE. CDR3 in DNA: TGTGCCAGCAGCGCGGGACAGAGATCCGTTTCACCCCTCCACTTT. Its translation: CASSAGQRSVSPLHF.

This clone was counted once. The CDR3 protein is CASSQTGLVYGYTF. CDR3 bases: TGTGCCAGCAGTCAGACAGGGTTGGTGTATGGCTACACCTTC. The chain joins TRBV25-1 to TRBJ1-2; 7 nucleotides align to TRBD1. This CDR3 region has 14 residues. J gave up 5 bases and V 5 bases, and 8 bases lay outside the gene matches. Germline values: CDR1 MGHDK, CDR2 SYGVNS.

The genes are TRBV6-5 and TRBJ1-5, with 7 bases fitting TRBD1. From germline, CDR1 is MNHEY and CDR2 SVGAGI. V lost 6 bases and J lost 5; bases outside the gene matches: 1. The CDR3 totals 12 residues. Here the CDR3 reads CASRDRDQPQHF. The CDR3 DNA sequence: TGTGCCAGCAGAGACAGGGATCAGCCCCAGCATTTT.

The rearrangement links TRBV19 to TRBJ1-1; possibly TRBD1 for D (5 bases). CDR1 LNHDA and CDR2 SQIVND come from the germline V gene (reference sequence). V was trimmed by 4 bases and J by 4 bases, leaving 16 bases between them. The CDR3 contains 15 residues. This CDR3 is CASSTQGVKGTEAFF. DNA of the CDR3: TGTGCCAGTAGTACCCAGGGTGTGAAGGGCACTGAAGCTTTCTTT.

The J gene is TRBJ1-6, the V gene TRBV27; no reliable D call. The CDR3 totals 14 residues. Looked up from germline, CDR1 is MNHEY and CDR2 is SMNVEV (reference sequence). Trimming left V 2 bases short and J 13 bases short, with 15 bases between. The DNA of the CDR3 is TGTGCCAGCAGTTTAGGCGACCCTGGGAGTCCCCTCCACTTT. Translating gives CASSLGDPGSPLHF.

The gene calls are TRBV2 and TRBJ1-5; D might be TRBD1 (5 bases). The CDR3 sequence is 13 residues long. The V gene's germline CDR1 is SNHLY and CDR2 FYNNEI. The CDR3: CSALGGTGQPQHF. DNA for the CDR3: TGTTCCGCGCTGGGGGGTACTGGTCAGCCCCAGCATTTT.

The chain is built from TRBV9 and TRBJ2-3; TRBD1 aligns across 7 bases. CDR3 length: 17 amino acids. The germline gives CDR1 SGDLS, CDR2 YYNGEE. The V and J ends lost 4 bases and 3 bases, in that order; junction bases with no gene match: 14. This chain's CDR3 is CASSTYSGTELTDTQYF. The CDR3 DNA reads TGTGCCAGCAGCACCTATTCCGGGACAGAATTGACAGATACGCAGTATTTT.

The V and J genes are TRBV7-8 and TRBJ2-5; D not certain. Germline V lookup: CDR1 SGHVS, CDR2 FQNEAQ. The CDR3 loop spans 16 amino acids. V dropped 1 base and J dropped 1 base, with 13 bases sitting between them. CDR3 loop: CASSLGGGRGQETQYF. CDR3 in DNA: TGTGCCAGCAGCTTAGGTGGCGGCCGCGGCCAAGAGACCCAGTACTTC.

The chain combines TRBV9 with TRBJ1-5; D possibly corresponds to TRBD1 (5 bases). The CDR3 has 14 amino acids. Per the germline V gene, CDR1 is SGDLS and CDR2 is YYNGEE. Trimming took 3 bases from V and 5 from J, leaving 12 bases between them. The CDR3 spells CASSAMGGDQPQHF. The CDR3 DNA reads TGTGCCAGCAGCGCCATGGGAGGGGATCAGCCCCAGCATTTT.